Detailed here is one T cell receptor beta chain. Sequencing used immunoSEQ multiplex PCR; TCRdb keeps in-frame clones, though not all of them. The table includes 70,000 or so clones, around 91% detected once. Trimming at V came to 3 bases and at J to 3 bases, leaving 3 bases not matched to a gene. Per germline, CDR1 SGHRS and CDR2 YFSETQ. The CDR3 spans 14 residues. The sample comes from a study of technical replicates of blood from a handful of donors. The sample was T cells isolated from PBMCs. The receptor's source is a human donor in good health. Some clones in this sample may be carry-over from other donors' samples. The gene calls are TRBV5-1 and TRBJ2-1; 7 bases agree with TRBD2. The chain's CDR3 is CASSSGTNYNEQFF. The CDR3 bases are TGCGCCAGCAGCTCCGGGACTAACTACAATGAGCAGTTCTTC.